The clone carrying this T cell receptor beta chain showed up many times. What it binds is unknown. Per germline, CDR1 SGHRS and CDR2 YFSETQ. V lost 5 bases to trimming and J lost 7 bases, with 19 bases between them. The CDR3 runs to 15 residues. These data come from a study of T cells in Graves' hyperthyroidism and ophthalmopathy. Findings and caveats of the study: Prediction of ophthalmopathy progression came a median roughly 6.6 months pre-onset. Researchers report that a 13 V-J model separated ophthalmopathy from stable hyperthyroidism.

What was amplified from RNA transcripts were TCR beta CDR3 regions. During a first-round RT-PCR of the TCR CDR3, the HTBI primer set was used. MiXCR, run by TCRdb on the multiplex PCR reads, gives a single entry per CDR3 protein. The sample includes approximately 320,000 distinct CDR3 sequences, around 17% of them seen just once. Newly diagnosed hyperthyroidism patients aged 18 to 65 years had disease lasting under 2 months. Exclusion of a patient resulted from uncontrolled infection, other autoimmune disease, pregnancy or lactation. The V call is TRBV5-1, the J call TRBJ2-1, with D tentatively TRBD1 (6 bases). The TCR was taken from a man aged 25-45 years with Graves' hyperthyroidism. Material for sequencing was blood. The CDR3, as DNA: TGCGCCAGCAGACCTCGGGACACAAATCTAAATGAGCAGTTCTTC. This sequence encodes CASRPRDTNLNEQFF.